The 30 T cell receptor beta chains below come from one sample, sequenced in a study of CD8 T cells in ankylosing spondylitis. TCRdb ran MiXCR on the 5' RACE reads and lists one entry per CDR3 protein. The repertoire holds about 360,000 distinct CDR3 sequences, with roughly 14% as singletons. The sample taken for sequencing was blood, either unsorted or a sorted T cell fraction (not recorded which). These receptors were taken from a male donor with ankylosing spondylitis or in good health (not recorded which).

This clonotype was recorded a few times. The CDR3 DNA reads as TGTGCCAGCAGCGTAGATGAAGCGGGGGGGAGAGATACGCAGTATTTT. Amino acid sequence: CASSVDEAGGRDTQYF. The chain links TRBV9 to TRBJ2-3, with 10 nucleotides matching TRBD2. Germline V gives CDR1 SGDLS, CDR2 YYNGEE. V shed 0 bases and J 5 bases; nucleotides not matched to a gene: 6. The CDR3 totals 16 residues.

The CDR3 DNA reads TGCGCCAGCAGCCCCGACACAGGGAGAACTGAAGCTTTCTTT. It is translated as CASSPDTGRTEAFF. This sequence joins TRBV5-1 and TRBJ1-1; D is possibly TRBD1 (6 bases). The CDR3 runs to 14 residues. With 4 bases removed from V and 5 bases from J, the gap between germline ends came to 15 bases. Germline V gene data show CDR1 as SGHRS and CDR2 as YFSETQ.

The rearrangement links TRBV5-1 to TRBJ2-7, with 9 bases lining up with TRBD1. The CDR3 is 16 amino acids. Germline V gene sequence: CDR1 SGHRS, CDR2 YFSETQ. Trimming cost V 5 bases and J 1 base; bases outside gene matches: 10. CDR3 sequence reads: CASRRRGQGGSYEQYF. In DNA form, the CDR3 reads TGCGCCAGCAGACGCCGGGGACAGGGAGGTTCCTACGAGCAGTACTTC.

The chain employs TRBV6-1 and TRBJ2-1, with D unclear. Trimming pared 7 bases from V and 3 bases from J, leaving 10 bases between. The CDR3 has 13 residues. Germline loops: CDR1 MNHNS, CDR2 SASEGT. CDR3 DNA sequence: TGTGCCAGCAAGGACGGATACTACAATGAGCAGTTCTTC. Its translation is CASKDGYYNEQFF.

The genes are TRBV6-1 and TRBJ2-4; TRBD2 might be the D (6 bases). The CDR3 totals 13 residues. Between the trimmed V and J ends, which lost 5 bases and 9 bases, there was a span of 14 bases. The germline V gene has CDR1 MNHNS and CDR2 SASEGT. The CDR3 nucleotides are TGTGCCAGCAGTAGGGCGGCGGGACTCATTCAGTACTTC. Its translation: CASSRAAGLIQYF.

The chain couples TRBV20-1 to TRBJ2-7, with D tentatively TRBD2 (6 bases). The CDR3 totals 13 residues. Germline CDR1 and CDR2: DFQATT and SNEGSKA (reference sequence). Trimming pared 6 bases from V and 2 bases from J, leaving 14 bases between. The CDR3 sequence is CSASRGVTYEQYF. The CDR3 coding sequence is TGCAGTGCGTCCCGCGGGGTAACCTACGAGCAGTACTTC.

This CDR3 reads CASSDSGQINEQFF. For the CDR3, the DNA is TGTGCCAGCAGTGACTCGGGACAGATCAATGAGCAGTTCTTC. V gene TRBV6-4 combines with J gene TRBJ2-1; 7 bases align to TRBD1. CDR3 size: 14 residues. J lost 6 bases, V lost 0 bases, and 2 bases had no gene match. Germline values: CDR1 MRHNA, CDR2 SNTAGT.

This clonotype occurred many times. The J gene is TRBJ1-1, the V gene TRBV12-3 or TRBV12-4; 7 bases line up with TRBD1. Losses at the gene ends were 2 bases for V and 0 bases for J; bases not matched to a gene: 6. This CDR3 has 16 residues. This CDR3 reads CASSLRLTGLNTEAFF. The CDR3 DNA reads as TGTGCCAGCAGTTTAAGGCTGACAGGGCTGAACACTGAAGCTTTCTTT.

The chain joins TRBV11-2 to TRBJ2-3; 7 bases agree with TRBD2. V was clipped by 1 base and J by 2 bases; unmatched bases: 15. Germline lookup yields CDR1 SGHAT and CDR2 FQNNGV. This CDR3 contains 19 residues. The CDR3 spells CASSLVGTGLAVSTDTQYF. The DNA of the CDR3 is TGTGCCAGCAGCTTAGTGGGGACGGGGCTAGCGGTCTCCACAGATACGCAGTATTTT.

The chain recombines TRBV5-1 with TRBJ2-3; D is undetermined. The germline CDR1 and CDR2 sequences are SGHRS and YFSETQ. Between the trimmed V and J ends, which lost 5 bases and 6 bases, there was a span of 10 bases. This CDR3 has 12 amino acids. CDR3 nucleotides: TGCGCCAGCAGGGCGGTTCCTGATACGCAGTATTTT. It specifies CASRAVPDTQYF. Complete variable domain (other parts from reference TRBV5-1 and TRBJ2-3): KAGVTQTPRYLIKTRGQQVTLSCSPISGHRSVSWYQQTPGQGLQFLFEYFSETQRNKGNFPGRFSGRQFSNSRSEMNVSTLELGDSALYLCASRAVPDTQYFGPGTRLTVL.

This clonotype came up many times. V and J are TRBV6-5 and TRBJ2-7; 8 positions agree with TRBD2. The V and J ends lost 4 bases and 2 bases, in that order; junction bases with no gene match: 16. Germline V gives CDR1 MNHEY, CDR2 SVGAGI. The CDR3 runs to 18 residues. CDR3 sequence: CASSSSGLLPGSTYEQYF. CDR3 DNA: TGTGCCAGCAGTTCTAGCGGGCTACTTCCCGGTTCCACCTACGAGCAGTACTTC.

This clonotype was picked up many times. CDR3 amino acids: CASSYGGPGEAEAFF. The CDR3 DNA reads TGTGCCAGCAGTTACGGGGGACCGGGGGAGGCTGAAGCTTTCTTT. The gene calls are TRBV12-3 or TRBV12-4 and TRBJ1-1, with a tentative D call TRBD1 (5 bases). CDR3 size: 15 residues. V was shortened by 4 bases and J by 6 bases, with 18 bases between the two germline ends.

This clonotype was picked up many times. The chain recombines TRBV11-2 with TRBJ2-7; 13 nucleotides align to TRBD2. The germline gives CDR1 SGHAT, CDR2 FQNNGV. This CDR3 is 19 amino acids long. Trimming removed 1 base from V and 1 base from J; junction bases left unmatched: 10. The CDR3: CASSLVSKGLAGESYEQYF. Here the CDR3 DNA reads TGTGCCAGCAGCTTAGTTAGCAAAGGACTAGCGGGGGAGTCCTACGAGCAGTACTTC.

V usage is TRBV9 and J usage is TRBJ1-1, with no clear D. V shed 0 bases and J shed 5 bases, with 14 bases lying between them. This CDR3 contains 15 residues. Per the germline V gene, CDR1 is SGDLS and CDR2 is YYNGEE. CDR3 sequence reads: CASSVGDGRRTEAFF. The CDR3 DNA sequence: TGTGCCAGCAGCGTAGGTGATGGGAGGAGGACTGAAGCTTTCTTT. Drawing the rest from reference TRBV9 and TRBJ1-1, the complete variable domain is DSGVTQTPKHLITATGQRVTLRCSPRSGDLSVYWYQQSLDQGLQFLIQYYNGEERAKGNILERFSAQQFPDLHSELNLSSLELGDSALYFCASSVGDGRRTEAFFGQGTRLTVV.

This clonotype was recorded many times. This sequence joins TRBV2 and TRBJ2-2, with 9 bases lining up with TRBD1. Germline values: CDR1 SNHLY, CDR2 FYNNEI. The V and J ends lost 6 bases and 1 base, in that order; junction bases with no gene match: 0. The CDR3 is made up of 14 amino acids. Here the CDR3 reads CASRTGGNTGELFF. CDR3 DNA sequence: TGTGCCAGCAGGACAGGGGGGAACACCGGGGAGCTGTTTTTT.

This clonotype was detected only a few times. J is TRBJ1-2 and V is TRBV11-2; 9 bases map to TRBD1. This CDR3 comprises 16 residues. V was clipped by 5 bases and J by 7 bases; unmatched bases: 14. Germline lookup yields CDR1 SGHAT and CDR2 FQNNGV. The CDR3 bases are TGTGCCAGCAGCAATATACAGGGGGCGGGCATCAGTGGCTACACCTTC. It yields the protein CASSNIQGAGISGYTF.

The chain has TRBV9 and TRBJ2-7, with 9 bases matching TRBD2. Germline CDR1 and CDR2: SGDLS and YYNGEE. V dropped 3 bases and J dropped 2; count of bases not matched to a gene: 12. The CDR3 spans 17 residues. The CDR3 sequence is CASSEGIAGALTYEQYF. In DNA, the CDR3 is TGTGCCAGCAGCGAGGGGATAGCGGGAGCGCTTACCTACGAGCAGTACTTC. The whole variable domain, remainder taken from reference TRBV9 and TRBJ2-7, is DSGVTQTPKHLITATGQRVTLRCSPRSGDLSVYWYQQSLDQGLQFLIQYYNGEERAKGNILERFSAQQFPDLHSELNLSSLELGDSALYFCASSEGIAGALTYEQYFGPGTRLTVT.

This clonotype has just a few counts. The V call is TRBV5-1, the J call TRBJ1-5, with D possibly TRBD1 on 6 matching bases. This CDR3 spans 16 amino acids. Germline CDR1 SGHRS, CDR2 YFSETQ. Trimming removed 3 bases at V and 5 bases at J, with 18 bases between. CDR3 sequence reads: CASSWRQDWGHQPQHF. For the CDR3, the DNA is TGCGCCAGCAGCTGGCGACAGGATTGGGGGCATCAGCCCCAGCATTTT.

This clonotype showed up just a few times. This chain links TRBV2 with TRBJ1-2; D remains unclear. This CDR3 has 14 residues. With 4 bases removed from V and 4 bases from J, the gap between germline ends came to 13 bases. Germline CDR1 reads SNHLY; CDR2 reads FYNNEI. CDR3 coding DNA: TGTGCCAGCAGTGTTTCGCGGGGAGGCTATGGCTACACCTTC. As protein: CASSVSRGGYGYTF.

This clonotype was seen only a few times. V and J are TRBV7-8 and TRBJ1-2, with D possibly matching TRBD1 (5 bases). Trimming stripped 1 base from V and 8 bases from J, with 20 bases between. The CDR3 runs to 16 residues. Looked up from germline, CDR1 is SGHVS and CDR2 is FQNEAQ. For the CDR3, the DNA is TGTGCCAGCAGCTTAGGACTCCCAAGAAGGGGAGGGGGCTACACCTTC. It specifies CASSLGLPRRGGGYTF.

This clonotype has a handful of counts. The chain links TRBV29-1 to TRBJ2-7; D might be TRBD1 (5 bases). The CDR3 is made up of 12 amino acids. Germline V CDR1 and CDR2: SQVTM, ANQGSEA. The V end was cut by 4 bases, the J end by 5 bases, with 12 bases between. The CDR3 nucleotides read TGCAGCGTTGGGTCAGGGCGCGACGAGCAGTACTTC. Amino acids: CSVGSGRDEQYF.

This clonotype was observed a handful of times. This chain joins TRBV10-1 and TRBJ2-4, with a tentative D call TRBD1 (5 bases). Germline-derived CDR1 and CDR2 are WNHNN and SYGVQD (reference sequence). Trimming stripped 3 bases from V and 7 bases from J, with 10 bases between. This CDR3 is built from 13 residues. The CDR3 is CASSDSAGNIQYF. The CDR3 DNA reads TGCGCCAGCAGTGATTCGGCAGGGAACATTCAGTACTTC.

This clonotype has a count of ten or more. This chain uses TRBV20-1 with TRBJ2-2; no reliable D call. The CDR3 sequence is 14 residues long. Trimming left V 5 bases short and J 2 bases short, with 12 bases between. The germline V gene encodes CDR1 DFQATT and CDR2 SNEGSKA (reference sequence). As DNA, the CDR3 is TGCAGTGCTGCGCCGGTGTACAACACCGGGGAGCTGTTTTTT. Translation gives CSAAPVYNTGELFF.

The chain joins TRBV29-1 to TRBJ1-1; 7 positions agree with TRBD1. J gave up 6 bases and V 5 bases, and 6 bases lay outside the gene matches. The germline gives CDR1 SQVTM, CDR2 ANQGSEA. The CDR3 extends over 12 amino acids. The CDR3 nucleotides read TGCAGCGTTACAGGGGCGAAATCTGAAGCTTTCTTT. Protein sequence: CSVTGAKSEAFF.

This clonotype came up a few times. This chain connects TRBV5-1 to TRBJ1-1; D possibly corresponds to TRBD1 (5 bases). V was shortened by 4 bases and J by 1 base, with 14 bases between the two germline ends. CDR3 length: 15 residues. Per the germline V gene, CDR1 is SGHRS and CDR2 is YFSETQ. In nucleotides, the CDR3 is TGCGCCAGCAGCACCCGACAGCTATCGAACACTGAAGCTTTCTTT. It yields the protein CASSTRQLSNTEAFF.

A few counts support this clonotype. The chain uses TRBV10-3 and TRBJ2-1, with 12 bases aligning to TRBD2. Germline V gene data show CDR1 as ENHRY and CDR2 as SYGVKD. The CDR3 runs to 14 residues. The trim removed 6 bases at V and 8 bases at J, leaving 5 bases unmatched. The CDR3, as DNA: TGTGCCATCAGCCGGACTAGCGGGATCTATGAGCAGTTCTTC. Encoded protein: CAISRTSGIYEQFF.

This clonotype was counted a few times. In nucleotides, the CDR3 is TGTGCCAGCAGCGACCGAATCTCTTACGAGCAGTACTTC. Its translation: CASSDRISYEQYF. The chain carries TRBV11-2 and TRBJ2-7; D unclear. The germline V gene encodes CDR1 SGHAT and CDR2 FQNNGV. V dropped 5 bases and J dropped 4 bases, with 12 bases sitting between them. This CDR3 is built from 13 residues.

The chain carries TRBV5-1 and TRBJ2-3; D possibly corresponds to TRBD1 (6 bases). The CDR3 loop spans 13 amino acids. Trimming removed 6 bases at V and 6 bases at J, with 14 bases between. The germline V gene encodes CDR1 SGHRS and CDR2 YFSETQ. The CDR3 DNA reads TGCGCCAGCACTCTCCAGGGGACGGATACGCAGTATTTT. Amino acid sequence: CASTLQGTDTQYF.

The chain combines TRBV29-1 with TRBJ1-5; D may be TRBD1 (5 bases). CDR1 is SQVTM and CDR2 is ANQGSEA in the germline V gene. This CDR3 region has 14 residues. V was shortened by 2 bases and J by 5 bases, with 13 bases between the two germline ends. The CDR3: CSVELGEGDQPQHF. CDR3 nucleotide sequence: TGCAGCGTTGAATTAGGGGAAGGAGATCAGCCCCAGCATTTT.

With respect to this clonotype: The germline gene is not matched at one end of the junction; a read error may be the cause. In nucleotides, the CDR3 is TGTGCCATCAGCCAATCCGGGACAGGGTTATACATTCAGTACTTC. Residues: CAISQSGTGLYIQYF. The chain combines TRBV3-1 with TRBJ2-4; 9 nucleotides align to TRBD1. The germline CDR1 and CDR2 sequences are LGHDT and YNNKEL (reference sequence). The CDR3 has 15 amino acids. Variable domain in full (rest from reference TRBV3-1 and TRBJ2-4): DTAVSQTPKYLVTQMGNDKSIKCEQNLGHDTMYWYKQDSKKFLKIMFSYNNKELIINETVPNRFSPKSPDKAHLNLHINSLELGDSAVYFCAISQSGTGLYIQYFGAGTRLSVL.